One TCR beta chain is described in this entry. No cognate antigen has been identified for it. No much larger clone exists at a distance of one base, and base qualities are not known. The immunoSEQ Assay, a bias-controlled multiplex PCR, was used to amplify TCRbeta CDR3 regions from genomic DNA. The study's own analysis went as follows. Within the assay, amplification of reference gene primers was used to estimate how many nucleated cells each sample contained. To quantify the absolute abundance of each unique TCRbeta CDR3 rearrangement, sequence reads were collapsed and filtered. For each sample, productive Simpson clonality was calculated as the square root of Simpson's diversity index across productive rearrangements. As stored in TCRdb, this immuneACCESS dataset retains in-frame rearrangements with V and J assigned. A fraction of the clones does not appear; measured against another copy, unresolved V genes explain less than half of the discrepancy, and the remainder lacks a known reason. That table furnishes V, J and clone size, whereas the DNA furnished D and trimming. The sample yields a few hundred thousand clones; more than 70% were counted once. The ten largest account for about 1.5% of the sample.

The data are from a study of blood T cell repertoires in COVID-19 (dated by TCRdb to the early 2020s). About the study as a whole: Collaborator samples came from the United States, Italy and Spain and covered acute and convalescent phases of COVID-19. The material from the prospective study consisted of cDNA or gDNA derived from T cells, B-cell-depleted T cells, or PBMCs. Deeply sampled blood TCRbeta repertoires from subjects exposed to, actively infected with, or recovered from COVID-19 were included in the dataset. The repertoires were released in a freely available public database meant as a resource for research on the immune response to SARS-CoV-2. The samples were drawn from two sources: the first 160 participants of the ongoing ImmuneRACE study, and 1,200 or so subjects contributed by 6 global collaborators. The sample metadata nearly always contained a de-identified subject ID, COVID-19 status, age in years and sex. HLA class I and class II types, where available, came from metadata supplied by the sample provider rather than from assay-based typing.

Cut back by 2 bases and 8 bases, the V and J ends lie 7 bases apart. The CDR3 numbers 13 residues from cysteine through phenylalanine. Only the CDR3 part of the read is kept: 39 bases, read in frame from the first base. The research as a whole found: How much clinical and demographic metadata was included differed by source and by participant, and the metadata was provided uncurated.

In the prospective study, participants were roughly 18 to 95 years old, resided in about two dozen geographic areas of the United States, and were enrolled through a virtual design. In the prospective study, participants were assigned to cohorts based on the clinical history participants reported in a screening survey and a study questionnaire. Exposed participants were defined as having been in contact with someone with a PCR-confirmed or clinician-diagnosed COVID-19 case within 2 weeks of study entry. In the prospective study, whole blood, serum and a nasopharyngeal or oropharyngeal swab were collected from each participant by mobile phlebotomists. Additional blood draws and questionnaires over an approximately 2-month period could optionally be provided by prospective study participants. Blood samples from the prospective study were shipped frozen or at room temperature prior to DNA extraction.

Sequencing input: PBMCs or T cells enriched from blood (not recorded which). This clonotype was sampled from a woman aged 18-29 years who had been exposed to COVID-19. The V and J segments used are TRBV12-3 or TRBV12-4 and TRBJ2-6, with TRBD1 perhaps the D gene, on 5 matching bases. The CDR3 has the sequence CASSLQGTNVLTF. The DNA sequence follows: TGTGCCAGCAGTTTACAGGGAACCAACGTCCTGACTTTC.